Shown below are 31 T cell receptor beta chains from a single sample sequenced in a study of blood T cell repertoires in COVID-19 (dated by TCRdb to the early 2020s). The library was prepared using the immunoSEQ multiplex PCR assay. This immuneACCESS table, as held by TCRdb, lists in-frame sequences with V and J called but not all clones. Of the missing ones, under half trace to an unresolved V gene in checked studies; the others have no known cause. For this sample the table gives tens of thousands of clones, of which over 70% were detected only once. The ten largest account for 5% to 6% of the sample. Sample: peripheral blood. The source is a man over 45 with active or convalescent COVID-19.

The gene calls are TRBV4-3 and TRBJ2-1; D might be TRBD2 (5 bases). Per the germline V gene, CDR1 is LGHNA and CDR2 is YSLEER. V dropped 0 bases and J dropped 8 bases, with 20 bases sitting between them. The CDR3 is made up of 17 amino acids. The CDR3 region is CASSQDLRWGEGYEQFF. The CDR3 nucleotides read TGCGCCAGCAGCCAAGATCTGCGGTGGGGAGAAGGCTATGAGCAGTTCTTC.

V usage is TRBV6-5 and J usage is TRBJ2-7, with TRBD1 matching over 7 bases. Trimming at V came to 7 bases and at J to 0 bases, leaving 6 bases not matched to a gene. There are 14 residues in the CDR3. Germline V gene sequence: CDR1 MNHEY, CDR2 SVGAGI. CDR3 DNA sequence: TGTGCCAGCACCCCGACAGGGAGCTCCTACGAGCAGTACTTC. This encodes CASTPTGSSYEQYF.

The chain is built from TRBV4-1 and TRBJ1-2; a possible D gene is TRBD1 (6 bases). Trimming removed 8 bases from V and 4 bases from J, with 14 bases in between. Germline V gene data show CDR1 as MGHRA and CDR2 as YSYEKL. This CDR3 contains 13 residues. CDR3 residues: CASSSGVLYGYTF. CDR3 coding DNA: TGCGCCAGCTCCTCAGGGGTTCTCTATGGCTACACCTTC.

The chain is built from TRBV10-3 and TRBJ1-6; TRBD1 matches 9 bases. Trimming at V came to 6 bases and at J to 4 bases, leaving 7 bases not matched to a gene. Germline V CDR1 and CDR2: ENHRY, SYGVKD. The CDR3 extends over 16 amino acids. The CDR3 region is CAIREPGQGYNSPLHF. Written as DNA, the CDR3 is TGTGCCATCAGGGAGCCGGGACAGGGATATAATTCACCCCTCCACTTT.

The gene calls are TRBV30 and TRBJ1-2; D gene uncertain. The CDR3 loop spans 15 amino acids. V dropped 4 bases and J dropped 0 bases, with 15 bases sitting between them. CDR1 GTSNPN and CDR2 SVGIG come from the germline V gene (reference sequence). This CDR3 is CAWNGESGANYGYTF. The CDR3, as DNA: TGTGCCTGGAATGGGGAGAGCGGAGCTAACTATGGCTACACCTTC.

The rearrangement joins TRBV6-5 to TRBJ2-7; 11 bases align to TRBD1. V was pared by 6 bases and J by 4 bases, with 5 bases of the junction left unmatched. Per germline, CDR1 MNHEY and CDR2 SVGAGI. The CDR3 loop spans 14 amino acids. The CDR3 is CASRDGQGAYEQYF. CDR3 nucleotide sequence: TGTGCCAGCAGAGACGGACAGGGGGCTTACGAGCAGTACTTC.

In this sample, this clone turned up once. V gene TRBV6-2 or TRBV6-3 combines with J gene TRBJ1-5; TRBD1 aligns across 12 bases. The J segment lost 3 bases and the V segment lost 5 bases, leaving 2 bases of the junction unmatched. The CDR3 length is 15 residues. Germline V gene data show CDR1 as MNHEY and CDR2 as SVGEGT. CDR3 bases: TGTGCCAGCAGTCAGGGACAGGGGGCCAATCAGCCCCAGCATTTT. This translates into CASSQGQGANQPQHF.

This clone turned up a few times. In the same sample, other DNA sequences code for this CDR3. The J gene is TRBJ1-6, the V gene TRBV11-2; 9 positions match TRBD1. Germline CDR1 reads SGHAT; CDR2 reads FQNNGV. Unmatched junction bases numbered 4, after V lost 4 bases and J lost 6 bases. This CDR3 is 15 amino acids long. CDR3 nucleotide sequence: TGTGCCAGCAGCTCGGACAGGGGCCTTAATTCACCCCTCCACTTT. Translation gives CASSSDRGLNSPLHF.

The genes are TRBV29-1 and TRBJ2-1, with a tentative D call TRBD1 (5 bases). CDR1 is SQVTM and CDR2 is ANQGSEA in the germline V gene. V was pared by 0 bases and J by 8 bases, with 14 bases between. The CDR3 spans 14 residues. DNA for the CDR3: TGCAGCGTTGAAGACAGGGAAAGGTTGGATGAGCAGTTCTTC. Translating gives CSVEDRERLDEQFF.

The chain joins TRBV24-1 to TRBJ1-2, with TRBD1 matching 10 bases. CDR3 length: 15 amino acids. CDR1 KGHDR and CDR2 SFDVKD come from the germline V gene. V shed 6 bases and J 5 bases; nucleotides not matched to a gene: 8. In nucleotides, the CDR3 is TGTGCCACCAGTTCTCAAGACAGGGGGCTTTATGGCTACACCTTC. It encodes CATSSQDRGLYGYTF.

The V gene is TRBV5-4, the J gene TRBJ2-2, with 8 positions matching TRBD2. CDR3 size: 15 residues. In germline, CDR1 is SGHNT, CDR2 YYREEE (reference sequence). Trimming removed 3 bases from V and 5 bases from J; junction bases left unmatched: 6. The CDR3 spells CASSSGGLVTGELFF. In DNA, the CDR3 is TGTGCCAGCAGCTCGGGGGGGCTGGTAACCGGGGAGCTGTTTTTT. Full variable domain (missing parts from reference TRBV5-4 and TRBJ2-2): ETGVTQSPTHLIKTRGQQVTLRCSSQSGHNTVSWYQQALGQGPQFIFQYYREEENGRGNFPPRFSGLQFPNYSSELNVNALELDDSALYLCASSSGGLVTGELFFGEGSRLTVL.

This clone has a single count. V gene TRBV5-4 combines with J gene TRBJ1-2; 7 nucleotides align to TRBD1. Trimming cost V 5 bases and J 8 bases; bases outside gene matches: 15. Looked up from germline, CDR1 is SGHNT and CDR2 is YYREEE (reference sequence). The CDR3 loop spans 15 amino acids. CDR3 sequence (DNA): TGTGCCAGCAGGCGGGGACAGAGTAGTCAGATGGGCTACACCTTC. Residues: CASRRGQSSQMGYTF.

V gene TRBV19 combines with J gene TRBJ2-5; D unresolved. The germline V and J ends were trimmed by 4 bases and 3 bases, with 12 bases remaining between them. The CDR3 is 14 amino acids. Per the germline V gene, CDR1 is LNHDA and CDR2 is SQIVND (reference sequence). As DNA, the CDR3 is TGTGCCAGTAGTACACTATACCCCAAAGAGACCCAGTACTTC. Translating gives CASSTLYPKETQYF.

The rearrangement joins TRBV19 to TRBJ1-1; tentatively, D is TRBD1 (6 bases). V shed 5 bases and J shed 3 bases, with 13 bases lying between them. The CDR3 is 14 residues long. The germline V gene has CDR1 LNHDA and CDR2 SQIVND (reference sequence). This CDR3 is CASSSFPGDTEAFF. The CDR3 DNA reads TGTGCCAGTAGTTCCTTTCCAGGGGACACTGAAGCTTTCTTT.

The chain uses TRBV6-5 and TRBJ1-1, with D maybe TRBD1 (6 bases). V dropped 4 bases and J dropped 4 bases, with 16 bases sitting between them. This CDR3 spans 15 amino acids. The germline V gene has CDR1 MNHEY and CDR2 SVGAGI. The CDR3 spells CASSSGQMWGTEAFF. The CDR3, as DNA: TGTGCCAGCAGTTCCGGACAGATGTGGGGCACTGAAGCTTTCTTT.

The table lists this clone with a few counts. The rearrangement links TRBV11-2 to TRBJ1-4; D not resolved. CDR1 is SGHAT, CDR2 FQNNGV, per germline. V was shortened by 1 base and J by 3 bases, with 12 bases between the two germline ends. This CDR3 region has 16 residues. The CDR3 nucleotides are TGTGCCAGCAGCTTAGGCACTTTTGCCGCTAATGAAAAACTGTTTTTT. Its protein product is CASSLGTFAANEKLFF.

This clone occurred once. The gene calls are TRBV4-2 and TRBJ1-2; TRBD1 aligns across 7 bases. Looked up from germline, CDR1 is LGHNA and CDR2 is YNFKEQ. V lost 1 base and J lost 10; bases outside the gene matches: 15. The CDR3 sequence is 16 residues long. CDR3 sequence: CASSQGQGGLGGSYTF. The CDR3 DNA is TGTGCCAGCAGCCAAGGGCAGGGGGGCCTTGGGGGATCCTACACCTTC.

The chain couples TRBV6-5 to TRBJ1-5, with D maybe TRBD1 (5 bases). This CDR3 has 14 amino acids. V was shortened by 5 bases and J by 4 bases, with 12 bases between the two germline ends. Per the germline V gene, CDR1 is MNHEY and CDR2 is SVGAGI. This CDR3 is CASSTSGVNQPQHF. The DNA for the CDR3 is TGTGCCAGCAGTACCTCGGGGGTTAATCAGCCCCAGCATTTT.

This sequence joins TRBV10-3 and TRBJ2-7; TRBD2 matches at 11 bases. CDR3 length: 14 amino acids. After removal of 3 bases from V and 4 bases from J, the junction contained 2 bases not matched to a gene. Germline V gene lookup returns CDR1 ENHRY and CDR2 SYGVKD. The CDR3: CAISDLAGGYEQYF. DNA for the CDR3: TGTGCCATCAGTGATCTAGCGGGGGGTTACGAGCAGTACTTC.

This sequence joins TRBV7-9 and TRBJ1-5, with 8 bases that match TRBD1. Germline values: CDR1 SEHNR, CDR2 FQNEAQ (reference sequence). J was trimmed by 4 bases and V by 2 bases; bases with no gene match: 7. This CDR3 has 16 amino acids. The CDR3 loop is CASSLSGRQGNQPQHF. In DNA, the CDR3 is TGTGCCAGCAGCTTATCTGGGAGACAGGGGAATCAGCCCCAGCATTTT.

This chain links TRBV29-1 with TRBJ1-1, with 8 bases aligning to TRBD1. With V trimmed by 7 bases and J by 3 bases, 4 bases remained unmatched. This CDR3 has 12 amino acids. The germline V gene encodes CDR1 SQVTM and CDR2 ANQGSEA. DNA of the CDR3: TGCAGCGCCGAACAGGGGGACACTGAAGCTTTCTTT. Its protein product is CSAEQGDTEAFF.

V is TRBV5-1 and J is TRBJ1-1; 7 bases align to TRBD1. V shed 4 bases and J 2 bases; nucleotides not matched to a gene: 11. The CDR3 is made up of 16 amino acids. Germline CDR1 and CDR2: SGHRS and YFSETQ. DNA of the CDR3: TGCGCCAGCAGCCCTCGGACAGGTGATCCTAACACTGAAGCTTTCTTT. It yields the protein CASSPRTGDPNTEAFF.

CDR3 sequence: CAKTGTSGGETQYF. In DNA form, the CDR3 reads TGTGCCAAAACCGGGACTAGCGGGGGGGAGACCCAGTACTTC. The chain has TRBV6-6 and TRBJ2-5; 15 bases are a match to TRBD2. This CDR3 comprises 14 residues. The V segment lost 10 bases and the J segment 5 bases; nucleotides outside the gene matches: 5. Germline CDR1 and CDR2: MNHNY and SVGAGI (reference sequence).

This clone was recorded a few times. The chain couples TRBV7-9 to TRBJ2-2, with 11 bases fitting TRBD2. From germline, CDR1 is SEHNR and CDR2 FQNEAQ (reference sequence). The ends lost 3 bases at V and 2 bases at J; junction bases unmatched: 8. This CDR3 contains 18 residues. In DNA form, the CDR3 reads TGTGCCAGCAGCTTCCTCCCTAGCGGGGGGAACAACACCGGGGAGCTGTTTTTT. This gives the protein CASSFLPSGGNNTGELFF.

As for this clone: Germline is not matched at one junction end, which may reflect a read error. The genes are TRBV7-7 and TRBJ2-1; tentatively, D is TRBD2 (6 bases). This CDR3 is built from 15 residues. Germline V gene data show CDR1 as SSHAT and CDR2 as FNYEAQ (reference sequence). The DNA of the CDR3 is TGTGCTAGCAGCGCGGGAAGGGATCCAGGGCATGAGCAGTTCTTC. Translation gives CASSAGRDPGHEQFF.

The chain has TRBV29-1 and TRBJ2-1; no definite D call. Germline CDR1 and CDR2: SQVTM and ANQGSEA. The V and J ends lost 0 bases and 1 base respectively, with 10 bases between them. The CDR3 runs to 15 residues. The CDR3 region has the DNA TGCAGCGTTGAAGATGTACAGAGATCCTACAATGAGCAGTTCTTC. Translating gives CSVEDVQRSYNEQFF.

V is TRBV19 and J is TRBJ2-5; 7 nucleotides agree with TRBD1. After removal of 5 bases from V and 4 bases from J, the junction contained 13 bases not matched to a gene. The germline V gene has CDR1 LNHDA and CDR2 SQIVND (reference sequence). The CDR3 has 16 residues. This chain's CDR3 is CASSSQGDRGLETQYF. Here the CDR3 DNA reads TGTGCCAGTAGTTCTCAGGGGGACCGGGGTCTAGAGACCCAGTACTTC.

This clone was seen only a few times. The gene calls are TRBV9 and TRBJ1-6; a possible D gene is TRBD1 (5 bases). V shed 1 base and J shed 8 bases, with 13 bases lying between them. The CDR3 totals 15 residues. Germline V lookup: CDR1 SGDLS, CDR2 YYNGEE. For the CDR3, the DNA is TGTGCCAGCAGCGTAACACTGGGGGAGGATTCACCCCTCCACTTT. Translated, it gives CASSVTLGEDSPLHF.

The CDR3 bases are TGTGCCAGCAGTTATAGCGGGGAAGATACGCAGTATTTT. This encodes CASSYSGEDTQYF. V and J are TRBV2 and TRBJ2-3, with 8 bases identical to TRBD2. In germline, CDR1 is SNHLY, CDR2 FYNNEI. The J segment lost 5 bases and the V segment lost 5 bases, leaving 3 bases of the junction unmatched. CDR3 length: 13 amino acids.

V is TRBV11-2 and J is TRBJ2-3; D gene uncertain. This CDR3 is built from 16 residues. Germline V gene data show CDR1 as SGHAT and CDR2 as FQNNGV. Trimming removed 2 bases at V and 6 bases at J, with 18 bases between. CDR3 region: CASSLIAGTLGDTQYF. The CDR3 nucleotides read TGTGCCAGCAGCTTAATTGCTGGTACACTCGGGGATACGCAGTATTTT.

This clone was detected a few times. The chain carries TRBV29-1 and TRBJ1-2, with 7 bases lining up with TRBD1. The germline V gene encodes CDR1 SQVTM and CDR2 ANQGSEA. Germline trimming cut 4 bases from V and 3 bases from J; bases unmatched to any gene: 5. The length of the CDR3 is 13 residues. The CDR3 region is CSVGTGKDYGYTF. CDR3 DNA: TGCAGCGTTGGGACAGGCAAGGACTATGGCTACACCTTC.